Following are 12 T cell receptor beta chains from one sample sequenced in a study of blood T cell repertoires in COVID-19. Clones were sequenced by immunoSEQ multiplex PCR, and TCRdb holds only the in-frame ones, with some missing. The sample carries 35,000 to 50,000 clones, around 75% recorded once. What was sequenced was peripheral blood. Receptor source: a man older than 75 with acute or convalescent COVID-19.

V and J are TRBV4-2 and TRBJ2-2, with TRBD2 matching 8 bases. The CDR3 has 16 amino acids. CDR1 and CDR2 (germline): LGHNA, YNFKEQ. The V segment lost 1 base and the J segment 2 bases; nucleotides outside the gene matches: 3. Written as DNA, the CDR3 is TGTGCCAGCAGCCAAGCCGGGACTAGTAACACCGGGGAGCTGTTTTTT. Its translation is CASSQAGTSNTGELFF.

The chain combines TRBV3-1 (or the pseudogene TRBV3-2) with TRBJ2-2; 7 positions match TRBD1. The germline gives CDR1 LGHDT, CDR2 YNNKEL (reference sequence). The CDR3 length is 15 residues. V trimming: 6 bases; J trimming: 0 bases; junction bases outside the gene matches: 4. The CDR3 is CASRRGLTNTGELFF. The CDR3 DNA reads TGTGCCAGCAGGAGGGGGCTTACGAACACCGGGGAGCTGTTTTTT.

The J gene is TRBJ2-7, the V gene TRBV29-1; D might be TRBD1 (5 bases). Trimming removed 4 bases at V and 4 bases at J, with 14 bases between. CDR3 length: 13 amino acids. The germline gives CDR1 SQVTM, CDR2 ANQGSEA. CDR3 loop: CSVVQQDTYEQYF. DNA of the CDR3: TGCAGCGTTGTACAACAGGATACATACGAGCAGTACTTC.

This clone was seen a handful of times. V and J are TRBV9 and TRBJ2-5, with 10 positions matching TRBD2. Trimming took 0 bases from V and 1 from J; bases not matched to a gene: 3. The CDR3 length is 16 residues. Germline CDR1 and CDR2: SGDLS and YYNGEE. The CDR3 DNA sequence: TGTGCCAGCAGCGTAGTGCCTAGCGGGAGCCAAGAGACCCAGTACTTC. It is translated as CASSVVPSGSQETQYF.

There are many counts of this clone. This rearrangement joins TRBV12-3 or TRBV12-4 to TRBJ1-5; D remains unclear. V was pared by 0 bases and J by 5 bases, with 5 bases between. The CDR3 is made up of 13 amino acids. In DNA form, the CDR3 reads TGTGCCAGCAGTTTAGCCGGGGATCAGCCCCAGCATTTT. It yields the protein CASSLAGDQPQHF.

CDR3 in amino acids: CASNTPGGNTIYF. The CDR3 DNA is TGTGCCAGCAACACCCCAGGCGGAAACACCATATATTTT. The chain combines TRBV28 with TRBJ1-3; D uncertain. The germline V gene encodes CDR1 MDHEN and CDR2 SYDVKM. The germline V and J ends were trimmed by 7 bases and 4 bases, with 11 bases remaining between them. The CDR3 is made up of 13 amino acids.

The chain recombines TRBV2 with TRBJ2-1, with TRBD2 matching over 9 bases. This CDR3 is 16 amino acids long. V gave up 7 bases and J gave up 3 bases; unmatched junction bases: 10. The germline CDR1 and CDR2 sequences are SNHLY and FYNNEI. CDR3 sequence (DNA): TGTGCCAGCACCCGGGGACTAGCTGTATTCTACAATGAGCAGTTCTTC. This gives the protein CASTRGLAVFYNEQFF.

The V and J genes are TRBV28 and TRBJ2-7, with D tentatively TRBD2 (7 bases). The germline V gene encodes CDR1 MDHEN and CDR2 SYDVKM. This CDR3 is 12 amino acids long. V lost 8 bases to trimming and J lost 3 bases, with 11 bases between them. CDR3 amino acids: CASGRGVYEQYF. CDR3 DNA: TGTGCCAGCGGGAGGGGGGTCTACGAGCAGTACTTC.

The rearrangement links TRBV18 to TRBJ2-7; D possibly corresponds to TRBD2 (7 bases). The CDR3 totals 13 residues. Trimming removed 1 base from V and 6 bases from J, with 10 bases in between. Germline CDR1 KGHSH, CDR2 LQKENI. CDR3 bases: TGTGCCAGCTCACCACAAGGGGGGGGCGAGCAGTACTTC. This gives the protein CASSPQGGGEQYF. Full variable domain (missing parts from reference TRBV18 and TRBJ2-7): NAGVMQNPRHLVRRRGQEARLRCSPMKGHSHVYWYRQLPEEGLKFMVYLQKENIIDESGMPKERFSAEFPKEGPSILRIQQVVRGDSAAYFCASSPQGGGEQYFGPGTRLTVT.

This clone was detected only a few times. The chain employs TRBV2 and TRBJ1-4; possibly TRBD1 for D (6 bases). The V and J ends lost 5 bases and 5 bases respectively, with 15 bases between them. Germline V lookup: CDR1 SNHLY, CDR2 FYNNEI. This CDR3 is built from 15 residues. The CDR3, as DNA: TGTGCCAGCAGTTCCACCCAGGGGCGAAATGAAAAACTGTTTTTT. Amino acid sequence: CASSSTQGRNEKLFF.

DNA of the CDR3: TGTGCCAGCAGCCAAGATGGCAGGGCCAATTCACCCCTCCACTTT. Protein sequence: CASSQDGRANSPLHF. V usage is TRBV14 and J usage is TRBJ1-6, with a weak D call TRBD1 (5 bases). Germline V CDR1 and CDR2: SGHDN, FVKESK. This CDR3 is built from 15 residues. V was trimmed by 0 bases and J by 7 bases, leaving 10 bases between them.

J is TRBJ2-1 and V is TRBV18; TRBD2 matches at 11 bases. J was trimmed by 3 bases and V by 6 bases; bases with no gene match: 4. The CDR3 is 15 residues long. The germline V gene encodes CDR1 KGHSH and CDR2 LQKENI. The CDR3 DNA reads TGTGCCAGCTCCCAGGGACTAGCGGACTACAATGAGCAGTTCTTC. Translated, it gives CASSQGLADYNEQFF.